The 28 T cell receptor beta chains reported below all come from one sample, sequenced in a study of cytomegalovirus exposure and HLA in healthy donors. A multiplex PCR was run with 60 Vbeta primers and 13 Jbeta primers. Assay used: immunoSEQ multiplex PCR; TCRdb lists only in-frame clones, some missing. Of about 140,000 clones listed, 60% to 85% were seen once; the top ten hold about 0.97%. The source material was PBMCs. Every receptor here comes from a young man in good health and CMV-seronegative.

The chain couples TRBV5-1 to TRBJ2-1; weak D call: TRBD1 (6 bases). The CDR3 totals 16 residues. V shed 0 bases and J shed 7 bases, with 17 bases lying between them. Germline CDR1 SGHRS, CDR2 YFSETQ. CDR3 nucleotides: TGCGCCAGCAGCTTGGGTCGAAGGGACACGAAGAATGAGCAGTTCTTC. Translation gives CASSLGRRDTKNEQFF.

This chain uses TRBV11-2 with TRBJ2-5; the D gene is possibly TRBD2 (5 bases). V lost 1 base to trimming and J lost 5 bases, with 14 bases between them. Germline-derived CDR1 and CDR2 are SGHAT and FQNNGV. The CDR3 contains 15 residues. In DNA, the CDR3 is TGTGCCAGCAGCTTAGCCCCGAGGGAGCGGGAGACCCAGTACTTC. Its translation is CASSLAPRERETQYF.

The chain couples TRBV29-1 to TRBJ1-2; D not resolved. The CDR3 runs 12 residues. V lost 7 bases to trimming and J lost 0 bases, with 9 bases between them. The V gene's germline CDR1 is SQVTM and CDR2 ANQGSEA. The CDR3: CSATVTNYGYTF. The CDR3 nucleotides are TGCAGCGCTACTGTCACTAACTATGGCTACACCTTC.

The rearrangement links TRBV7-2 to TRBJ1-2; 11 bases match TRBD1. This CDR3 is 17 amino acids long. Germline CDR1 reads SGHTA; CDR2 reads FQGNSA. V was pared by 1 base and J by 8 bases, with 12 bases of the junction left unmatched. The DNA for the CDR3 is TGTGCCAGCAGCTTAGTATGGACAGGGGGCGAGAGACAAGGCTACACCTTC. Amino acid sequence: CASSLVWTGGERQGYTF.

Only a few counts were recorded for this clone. The CDR3 here is CASSLDREGGGYTF. As DNA, the CDR3 is TGCGCCAGCAGCCTCGACCGCGAAGGGGGTGGCTACACCTTC. This chain joins TRBV5-1 and TRBJ1-2, with D perhaps TRBD1 (6 bases). Germline loops: CDR1 SGHRS, CDR2 YFSETQ. The CDR3 loop spans 14 amino acids. V lost 4 bases to trimming and J lost 7 bases, with 17 bases between them.

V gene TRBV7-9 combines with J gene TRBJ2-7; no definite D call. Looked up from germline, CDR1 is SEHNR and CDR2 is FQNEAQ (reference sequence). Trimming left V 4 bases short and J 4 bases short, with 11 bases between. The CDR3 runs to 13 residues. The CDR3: CASSSPMAYEQYF. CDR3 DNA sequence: TGTGCCAGCAGCTCCCCAATGGCTTACGAGCAGTACTTC. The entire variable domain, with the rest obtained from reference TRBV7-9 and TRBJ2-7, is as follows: DTGVSQNPRHKITKRGQNVTFRCDPISEHNRLYWYRQTLGQGPEFLTYFQNEAQLEKSRLLSDRFSAERPKGSFSTLEIQRTEQGDSAMYLCASSSPMAYEQYFGPGTRLTVT.

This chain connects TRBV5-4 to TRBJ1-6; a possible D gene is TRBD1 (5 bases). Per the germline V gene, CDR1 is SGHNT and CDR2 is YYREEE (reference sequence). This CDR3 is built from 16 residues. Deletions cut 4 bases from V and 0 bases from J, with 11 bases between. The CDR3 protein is CASSPSGGSYNSPLHF. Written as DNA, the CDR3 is TGTGCCAGCAGCCCCTCGGGGGGCTCCTATAATTCACCCCTCCACTTT.

The chain's CDR3 is CASSLGGQFETQYF. In DNA, the CDR3 is TGTGCCAGCAGCTTGGGGGGACAGTTTGAGACCCAGTACTTC. The chain joins TRBV7-9 to TRBJ2-5, with D possibly being TRBD1 (7 bases). This CDR3 has 14 amino acids. Germline lookup yields CDR1 SEHNR and CDR2 FQNEAQ (reference sequence). Trimming took 3 bases from V and 5 from J, leaving 13 bases between them.

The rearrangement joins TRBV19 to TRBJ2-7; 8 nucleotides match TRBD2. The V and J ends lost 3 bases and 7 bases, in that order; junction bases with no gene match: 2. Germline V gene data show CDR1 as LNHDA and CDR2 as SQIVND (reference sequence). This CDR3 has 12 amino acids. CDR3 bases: TGTGCCAGTAGTATTATAGCGGGAGAGCAGTACTTC. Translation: CASSIIAGEQYF.

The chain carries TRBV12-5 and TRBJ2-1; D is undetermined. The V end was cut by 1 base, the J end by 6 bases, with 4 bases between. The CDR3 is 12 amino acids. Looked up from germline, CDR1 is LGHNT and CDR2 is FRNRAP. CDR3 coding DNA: TGTGCTAGTGGTTTGGGGCCCAATGAGCAGTTCTTC. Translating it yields CASGLGPNEQFF.

The CDR3 DNA reads as TGCGCCAGCAGCCGAGACGTTGGGCCTAATGAGCAGTTCTTC. Translation: CASSRDVGPNEQFF. The chain carries TRBV4-3 and TRBJ2-1; D uncertain. V gave up 4 bases and J gave up 7 bases, with 14 bases separating them. The V gene's germline CDR1 is LGHNA and CDR2 YSLEER. The CDR3 is made up of 14 amino acids.

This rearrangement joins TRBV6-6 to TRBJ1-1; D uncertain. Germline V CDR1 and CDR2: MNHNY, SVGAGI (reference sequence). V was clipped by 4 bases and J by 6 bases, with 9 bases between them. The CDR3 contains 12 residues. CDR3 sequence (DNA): TGTGCCAGCAGTTCTGACATGGCTGAAGCTTTCTTT. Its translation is CASSSDMAEAFF.

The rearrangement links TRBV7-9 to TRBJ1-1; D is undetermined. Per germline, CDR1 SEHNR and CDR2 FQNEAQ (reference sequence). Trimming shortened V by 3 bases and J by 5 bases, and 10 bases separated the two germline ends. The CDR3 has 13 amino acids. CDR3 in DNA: TGTGCCAGCAGCTTCGGAACGGGAACTGAAGCTTTCTTT. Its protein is CASSFGTGTEAFF.

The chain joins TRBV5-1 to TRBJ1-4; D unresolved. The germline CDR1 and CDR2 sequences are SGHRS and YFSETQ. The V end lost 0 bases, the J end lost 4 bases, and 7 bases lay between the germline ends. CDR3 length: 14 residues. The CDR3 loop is CASSLGGVNEKLFF. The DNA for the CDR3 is TGCGCCAGCAGCTTGGGCGGGGTTAATGAAAAACTGTTTTTT. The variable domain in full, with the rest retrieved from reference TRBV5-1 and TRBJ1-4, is KAGVTQTPRYLIKTRGQQVTLSCSPISGHRSVSWYQQTPGQGLQFLFEYFSETQRNKGNFPGRFSGRQFSNSRSEMNVSTLELGDSALYLCASSLGGVNEKLFFGSGTQLSVL.

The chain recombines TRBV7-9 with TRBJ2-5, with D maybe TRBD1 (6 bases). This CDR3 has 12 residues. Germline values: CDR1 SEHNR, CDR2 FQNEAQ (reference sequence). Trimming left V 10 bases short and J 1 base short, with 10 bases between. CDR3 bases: TGTGCCATCGAAGGGGGCCAAGAGACCCAGTACTTC. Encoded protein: CAIEGGQETQYF. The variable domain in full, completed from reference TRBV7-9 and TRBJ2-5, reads DTGVSQNPRHKITKRGQNVTFRCDPISEHNRLYWYRQTLGQGPEFLTYFQNEAQLEKSRLLSDRFSAERPKGSFSTLEIQRTEQGDSAMYLCAIEGGQETQYFGPGTRLLVL.

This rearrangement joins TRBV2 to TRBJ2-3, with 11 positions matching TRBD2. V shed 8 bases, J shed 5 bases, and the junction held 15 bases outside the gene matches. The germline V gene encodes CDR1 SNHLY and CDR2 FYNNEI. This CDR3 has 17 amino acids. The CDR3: CASETPSSGGPLDTQYF. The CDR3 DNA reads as TGTGCCAGCGAAACCCCCTCTAGCGGGGGGCCTTTAGATACGCAGTATTTT.

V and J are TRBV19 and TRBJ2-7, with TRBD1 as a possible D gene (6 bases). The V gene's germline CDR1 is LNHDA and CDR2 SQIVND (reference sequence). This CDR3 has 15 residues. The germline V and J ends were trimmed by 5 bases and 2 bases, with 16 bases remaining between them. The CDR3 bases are TGTGCCAGTAGTCTTTCTCGGACAGTCCCCTACGAGCAGTACTTC. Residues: CASSLSRTVPYEQYF.

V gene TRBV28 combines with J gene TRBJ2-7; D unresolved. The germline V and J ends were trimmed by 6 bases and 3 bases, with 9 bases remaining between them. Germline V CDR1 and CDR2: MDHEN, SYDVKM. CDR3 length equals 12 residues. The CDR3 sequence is CASSSQNYEQYF. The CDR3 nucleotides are TGTGCCAGCAGCTCACAGAACTACGAGCAGTACTTC.

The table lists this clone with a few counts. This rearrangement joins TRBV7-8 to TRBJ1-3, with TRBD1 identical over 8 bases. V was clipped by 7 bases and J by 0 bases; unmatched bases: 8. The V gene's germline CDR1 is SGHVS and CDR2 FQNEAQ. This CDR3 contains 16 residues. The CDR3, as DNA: TGTGCCAGCATCTTGACAGGGGCCCTCTCTGGAAACACCATATATTTT. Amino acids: CASILTGALSGNTIYF.

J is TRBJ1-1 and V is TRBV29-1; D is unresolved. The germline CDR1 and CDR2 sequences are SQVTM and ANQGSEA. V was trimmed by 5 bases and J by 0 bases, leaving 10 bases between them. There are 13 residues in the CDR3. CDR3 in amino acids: CSVTYSMNTEAFF. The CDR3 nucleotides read TGCAGCGTTACGTATTCTATGAACACTGAAGCTTTCTTT.

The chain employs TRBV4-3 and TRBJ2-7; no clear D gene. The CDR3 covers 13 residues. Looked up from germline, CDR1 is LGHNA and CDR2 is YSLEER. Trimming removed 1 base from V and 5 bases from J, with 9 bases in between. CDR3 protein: CASSQALPDEQYF. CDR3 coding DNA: TGCGCCAGCAGCCAAGCGTTACCGGACGAGCAGTACTTC.

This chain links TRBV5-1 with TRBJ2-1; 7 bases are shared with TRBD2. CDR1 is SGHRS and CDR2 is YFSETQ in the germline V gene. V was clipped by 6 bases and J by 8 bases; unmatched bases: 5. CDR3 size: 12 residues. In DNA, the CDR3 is TGCGCCAGCACCTTCGCGGGGGATGAGCAGTTCTTC. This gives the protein CASTFAGDEQFF.

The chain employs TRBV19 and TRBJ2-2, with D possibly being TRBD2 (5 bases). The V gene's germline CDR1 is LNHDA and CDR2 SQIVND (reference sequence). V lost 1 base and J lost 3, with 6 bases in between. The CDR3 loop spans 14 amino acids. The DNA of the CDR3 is TGTGCCAGTAGTATAGCGGGATACACCGGGGAGCTGTTTTTT. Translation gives CASSIAGYTGELFF.

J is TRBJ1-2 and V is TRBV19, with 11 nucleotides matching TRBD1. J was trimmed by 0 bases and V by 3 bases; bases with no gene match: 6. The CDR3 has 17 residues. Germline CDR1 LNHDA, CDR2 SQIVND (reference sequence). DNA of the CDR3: TGTGCCAGTAGTATGACCGGGACAGGGGGTTCTAACTATGGCTACACCTTC. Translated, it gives CASSMTGTGGSNYGYTF. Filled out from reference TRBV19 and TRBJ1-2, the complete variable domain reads DGGITQSPKYLFRKEGQNVTLSCEQNLNHDAMYWYRQDPGQGLRLIYYSQIVNDFQKGDIAEGYSVSREKKESFPLTVTSAQKNPTAFYLCASSMTGTGGSNYGYTFGSGTRLTVV.

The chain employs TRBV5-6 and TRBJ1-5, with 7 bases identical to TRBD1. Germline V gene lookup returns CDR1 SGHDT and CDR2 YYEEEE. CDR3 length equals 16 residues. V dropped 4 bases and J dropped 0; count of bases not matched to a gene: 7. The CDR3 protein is CASSLYYRGSNQPQHF. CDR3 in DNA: TGTGCCAGCAGCCTTTATTACAGGGGTAGCAATCAGCCCCAGCATTTT.

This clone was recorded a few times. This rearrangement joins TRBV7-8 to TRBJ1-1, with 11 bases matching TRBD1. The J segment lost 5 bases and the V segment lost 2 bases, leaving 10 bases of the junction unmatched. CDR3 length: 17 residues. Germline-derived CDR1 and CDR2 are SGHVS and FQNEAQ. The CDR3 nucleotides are TGTGCCAGCAGCTTACTAGGACAGGGGGCGAGTGGGACTGAAGCTTTCTTT. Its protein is CASSLLGQGASGTEAFF.

The CDR3 nucleotides read TGTGCCAGCTCACCCGCCTGGGGGGACTACGAGCAGTACTTC. Translating it yields CASSPAWGDYEQYF. The gene calls are TRBV18 and TRBJ2-5; a possible D gene is TRBD2 (6 bases). The DNA end is a closer match to TRBJ2-7, so the J assignment may be wrong. Per germline, CDR1 KGHSH and CDR2 LQKENI. The CDR3 sequence is 14 residues long.

CDR3 DNA sequence: TGTGCCAGCAGCTTAGTCTCCGGGGGTAGCACTGAAGCTTTCTTT. Protein: CASSLVSGGSTEAFF. The chain couples TRBV7-2 to TRBJ1-1, with D possibly TRBD1 on 5 matching bases. Germline V gene lookup returns CDR1 SGHTA and CDR2 FQGNSA. The CDR3 covers 15 residues. V was trimmed by 1 base and J by 4 bases, leaving 13 bases between them.